This T cell receptor beta chain was captured in a study of T cells in localized non-small cell lung cancer. Concerning this clone itself: Its target is not known.

Assay used: immunoSEQ multiplex PCR; TCRdb lists only in-frame clones, some missing. The table shows more than 15,000 clones, with 75% to 90% occurring only once. The CDR3 contains 15 residues. The ends were cut back, 1 base at V and 2 bases at J, with 9 bases in the middle. Germline V CDR1 and CDR2: KGHSH, LQKENI. The study's findings and limits: In the blood, greater T cell density corresponded to longer overall survival. Sequencing, confined to only one tumor region, leaves heterogeneity possible. Tumor trailed uninvolved adjacent lung in T cell clonality, which peaked there. Paired adjacent lung recovered a median about 60 of the top 100 tumor clones.

This specimen was peripheral blood, taken before any cancer treatment. The chain combines TRBV18 with TRBJ2-1; D gene ambiguous. The clonotype was recovered from a man aged 40-75 years with stage I lung adenocarcinoma. The CDR3 here is CASSPQGRTYNEQFF. The DNA for the CDR3 is TGTGCCAGCTCACCACAGGGAAGGACCTACAATGAGCAGTTCTTC.